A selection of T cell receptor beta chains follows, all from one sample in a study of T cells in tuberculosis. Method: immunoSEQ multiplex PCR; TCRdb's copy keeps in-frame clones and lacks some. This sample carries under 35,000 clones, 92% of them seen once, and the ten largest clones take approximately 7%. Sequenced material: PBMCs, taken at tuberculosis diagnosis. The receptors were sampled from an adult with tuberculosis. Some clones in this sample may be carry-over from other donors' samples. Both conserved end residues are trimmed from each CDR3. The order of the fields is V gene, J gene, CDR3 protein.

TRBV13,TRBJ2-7,ASRTGTGGFYEQY
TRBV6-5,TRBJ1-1,ASSYSNRNTEAF
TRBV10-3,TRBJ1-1,AISESRGGITEAF
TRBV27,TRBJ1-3,ASSSADRVSGNTIY
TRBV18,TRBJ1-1,ASSPTQGPGPKTEAF
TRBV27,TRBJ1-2,ASSFDGYT
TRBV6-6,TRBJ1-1,ASSYREANTEAF
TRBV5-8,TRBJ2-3,ASSLGLSSTDTQY
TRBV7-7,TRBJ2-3,ASSPRDTDTQY
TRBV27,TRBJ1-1,ASSLRQGNTEAF
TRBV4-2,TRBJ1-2,ASSQDQGSYYGYT
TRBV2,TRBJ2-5,ASRPWTGGTETQY
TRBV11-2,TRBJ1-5,ASSLGTGGNQPQH
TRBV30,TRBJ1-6,AWSGTNNSPLH
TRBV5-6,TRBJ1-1,ASSWTGGDHEAF
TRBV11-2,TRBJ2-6,ASSRTASGANVLT
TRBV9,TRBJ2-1,ASSVASGGAYNEQF
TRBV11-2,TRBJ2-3,ASLREGRTDTQY
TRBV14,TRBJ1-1,ASSQELGGEAF
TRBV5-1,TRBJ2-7,ASSTGTASYEQY
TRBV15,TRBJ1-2,ATAGDRGEGGYT
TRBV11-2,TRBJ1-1,ASSSYRGGNTEAF
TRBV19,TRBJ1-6,ASSMSGKISPLH
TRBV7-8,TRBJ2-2,ASSLTAQGGGELF
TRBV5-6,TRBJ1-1,ASSLGARSTEAF
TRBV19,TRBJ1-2,ASSLRTGGYGYT
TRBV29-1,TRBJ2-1,SVATGDYNEQF
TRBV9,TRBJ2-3,ASSVAEGPTDTQY
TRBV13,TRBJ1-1,ASSPYWTGRGLNTEAF
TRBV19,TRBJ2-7,ASSIRGSGGYEQY
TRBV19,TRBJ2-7,ASSIVSHGQAISYEQY
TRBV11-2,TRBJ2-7,ASSGSLAYEQY
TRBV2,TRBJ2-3,ASSELARRLTDTQY
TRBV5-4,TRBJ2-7,ASSLLGQGSYEQY
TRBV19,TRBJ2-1,ASSMMRGGGHNEQF
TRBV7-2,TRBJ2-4,ASSIVGWGQGRDIQY
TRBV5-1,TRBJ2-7,ASSLVGQGTHEQY
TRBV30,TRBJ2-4,AWSVGTGINIQY
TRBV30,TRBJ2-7,AWSDSVWEQY
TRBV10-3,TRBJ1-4,AAREGLNEKLF
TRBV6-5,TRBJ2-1,ASSGGLYNEQF
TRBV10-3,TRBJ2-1,ATRGLWGQGNNEQF
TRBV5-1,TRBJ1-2,ASSSGAGKDYGYT
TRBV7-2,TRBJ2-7,ASSPSSGAYEQY
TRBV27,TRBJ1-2,ASSSGQGVYYGYT
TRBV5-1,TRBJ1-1,ASSAQPTGSEAF
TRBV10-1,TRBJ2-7,ASSSGTVFYEQY